This record covers a single T cell receptor (beta chain). Participant age was roughly 18 to 90 years, and participants resided in roughly 25 US areas. Original processing methods: Estimation of nucleated cell counts relied on the amplification of reference gene primers. TCRdb's table, derived via immunoSEQ multiplex PCR, lists solely in-frame clones and lacks some. That table supplies the V and J calls and clone size; D and trimming were determined from the DNA. Here the sample spans 150,000 to 200,000 clones, roughly three quarters being singletons. This entry belongs to a study of blood T cell repertoires in COVID-19. On the study more broadly: Whether acute or convalescent, the COVID-19 samples came from the United States, Italy and Spain.

Input material: PBMCs or T cells enriched from blood (not recorded which). The origin of this receptor is a woman between 45 and 60 years old with acute COVID-19.

CDR3 protein: CASSLMRGRTEAFF. CDR3 coding DNA: TGTGCCAGCAGCTTGATGAGGGGGAGAACTGAAGCTTTCTTT. The chain is built from TRBV7-2 and TRBJ1-1; the D gene is possibly TRBD1 (6 bases). The CDR3 loop spans 14 amino acids. CDR1 and CDR2 (germline): SGHTA, FQGNSA. Trimming shortened V by 3 bases and J by 5 bases, and 13 bases separated the two germline ends.